This T cell receptor (beta chain) came from a study of blood T cell repertoires in COVID-19. The assay was immunoSEQ multiplex PCR, and TCRdb's table has in-frame clones only and misses some. The sample consists of approximately 230,000 clones, over 80% of them appearing once. Donors were grouped by their self-reported clinical history. Before being deemed recovered, Cohort 3 donors had two negative PCRs, clearance, or symptom resolution. This clone was counted between two and nine times. From germline, CDR1 is SEHNR and CDR2 FQNEAQ (reference sequence). The CDR3 spans 14 residues. Trimming shortened V by 1 base and J by 1 base, and 8 bases separated the two germline ends.

This clonotype was obtained from a woman younger than 35 who had recovered from COVID-19. The sequencing sample was made of PBMCs or T cells enriched from blood (not recorded which). The chain couples TRBV7-9 to TRBJ2-7, with D tentatively TRBD2 (5 bases). The CDR3: CASSLGGESYEQYF. CDR3 DNA: TGTGCCAGCAGCTTAGGGGGAGAATCCTACGAGCAGTACTTC.